The 31 T cell receptor beta chains reported below all come from one sample, sequenced in a study of T-cell reconstitution after alpha-beta-depleted transplantation in children. Unique molecular identifiers tagged the TCRbeta library. TCRdb re-called the PCR reads with MiXCR, one entry per CDR3 protein. The sample lists roughly 670,000 distinct CDR3 sequences, roughly 13% seen once, with 0.65% to 0.9% in the top ten. This sample comprised PBMCs, obtained before TCRalphabeta/CD19-depleted stem cell transplant. The receptors here all came from a girl aged 2-15 years with congenital amegakaryocytic thrombocytopenia, due to receive a stem cell transplant.

Many counts were recorded for this clonotype. The chain recombines TRBV28 with TRBJ2-7, with 8 bases fitting TRBD1. V trimming: 6 bases; J trimming: 3 bases; junction bases outside the gene matches: 22. The length of the CDR3 is 19 residues. Germline-derived CDR1 and CDR2 are MDHEN and SYDVKM. The CDR3 spells CASRTGTGIPSIPFYEQYF. CDR3 bases: TGTGCCAGCAGGACCGGGACAGGTATCCCCTCGATCCCTTTCTACGAGCAGTACTTC.

This clonotype was found a few times. The V and J genes are TRBV5-1 and TRBJ1-3, with D perhaps matching TRBD1 (5 bases). Germline loops: CDR1 SGHRS, CDR2 YFSETQ. With 4 bases removed from V and 3 bases from J, the gap between germline ends came to 23 bases. This CDR3 is 18 amino acids long. CDR3 loop: CASSPNPLGGANGNTIYF. CDR3 DNA sequence: TGCGCCAGCAGCCCGAACCCCCTCGGCGGGGCAAATGGAAACACCATATATTTT.

This clonotype occurred many times. V is TRBV10-3 and J is TRBJ2-1; D is undetermined. V was shortened by 5 bases and J by 7 bases, with 9 bases between the two germline ends. In germline, CDR1 is ENHRY, CDR2 SYGVKD. This CDR3 is 12 amino acids long. This CDR3 reads CAISPMGNEQFF. CDR3 DNA sequence: TGTGCCATCAGTCCCATGGGGAATGAGCAGTTCTTC.

Ten or more counts support this clonotype. The chain is built from TRBV12-3 or TRBV12-4 and TRBJ2-5; D might be TRBD1 (6 bases). The CDR3 has 14 residues. Trimming took 7 bases from V and 1 from J, leaving 13 bases between them. This chain's CDR3 is CASTDSGAQETQYF. In DNA, the CDR3 is TGTGCCAGCACGGACAGTGGGGCCCAAGAGACCCAGTACTTC.

This clonotype has just a few counts. CDR3 in amino acids: CSARRLAGTEQYF. The CDR3 nucleotides are TGCAGTGCTAGGCGCCTAGCGGGAACCGAGCAGTACTTC. The rearrangement uses TRBV20-1 and TRBJ2-7; TRBD2 matches 9 bases. After removal of 3 bases from V and 6 bases from J, the junction contained 6 bases not matched to a gene. There are 13 residues in the CDR3. Germline CDR1 reads DFQATT; CDR2 reads SNEGSKA (reference sequence).

This clonotype was detected many times. The rearrangement links TRBV6-5 to TRBJ1-5; weak D call: TRBD1 (5 bases). The V gene's germline CDR1 is MNHEY and CDR2 SVGAGI. This CDR3 spans 14 amino acids. V was shortened by 0 bases and J by 5 bases, with 8 bases between the two germline ends. CDR3 protein: CASSYSQVYQPQHF. CDR3 sequence (DNA): TGTGCCAGCAGTTACTCACAGGTCTATCAGCCCCAGCATTTT.

This clonotype came up many times. This chain connects TRBV29-1 to TRBJ2-7; D may match TRBD1 or TRBD2 (5 bases each). Trimming removed 2 bases at V and 0 bases at J, with 23 bases between. Germline loops: CDR1 SQVTM, CDR2 ANQGSEA. The length of the CDR3 is 18 residues. CDR3 nucleotide sequence: TGCAGCGTTGAAACCCCGCTCTCCGGGGCGTTAAGCTCCTACGAGCAGTACTTC. Residues: CSVETPLSGALSSYEQYF.

In this sample, this clonotype turned up many times. V is TRBV7-9 and J is TRBJ2-7; D remains unclear. Germline V gene sequence: CDR1 SEHNR, CDR2 FQNEAQ (reference sequence). The CDR3 covers 16 residues. The ends were cut back, 1 base at V and 1 base at J, with 14 bases in the middle. The CDR3 is CASSLVLGRKSYEQYF. As DNA, the CDR3 is TGTGCCAGCAGCTTAGTCTTGGGCAGGAAGTCCTACGAGCAGTACTTC.

This clonotype was counted at least ten times. The CDR3 sequence: CASSLEKMRPFNEQFF. CDR3 DNA sequence: TGCGCCAGCAGCTTGGAAAAGATGAGGCCCTTCAATGAGCAGTTCTTC. The chain employs TRBV5-1 and TRBJ2-1; no clear D. The V and J ends lost 0 bases and 6 bases respectively, with 16 bases between them. Germline CDR1 SGHRS, CDR2 YFSETQ. The CDR3 length is 16 residues.

This clonotype was counted only a few times. The CDR3 is CASSYGPRVQETQYF. The CDR3 DNA is TGTGCCAGCAGTTACGGGCCCAGGGTCCAAGAGACCCAGTACTTC. This rearrangement joins TRBV6-2 or TRBV6-3 to TRBJ2-5; possible D gene TRBD1, 5 bases. CDR3 size: 15 residues. Trimming stripped 2 bases from V and 1 base from J, with 11 bases between. From germline, CDR1 is MNHEY and CDR2 SVGEGT.

The CDR3 DNA reads as TGCAGTGCTAGTACGGCAGCTAGCACAGATACGCAGTATTTT. As protein: CSASTAASTDTQYF. The V and J genes are TRBV20-1 and TRBJ2-3; D unclear. The CDR3 covers 14 residues. The V gene lost 3 bases and the J gene lost 0 bases, with 10 bases spanning the gap. CDR1 DFQATT and CDR2 SNEGSKA come from the germline V gene (reference sequence).

A single count supports this clonotype. The chain has TRBV12-3 or TRBV12-4 and TRBJ2-1; possibly TRBD1 for D (5 bases). The CDR3 spans 12 residues. Trimming took 7 bases from V and 8 from J, leaving 12 bases between them. Here the CDR3 reads CASNTRVHEQFF. The CDR3 DNA reads as TGTGCCAGCAACACCAGGGTCCATGAGCAGTTCTTC.

This clonotype was seen at least ten times. The chain uses TRBV12-3 or TRBV12-4 and TRBJ1-1; D is perhaps TRBD1 (5 bases). The CDR3 has 13 amino acids. The germline V and J ends were trimmed by 4 bases and 2 bases, with 8 bases remaining between them. CDR3 loop: CASSWQGNTEAFF. CDR3 in DNA: TGTGCCAGCAGTTGGCAGGGTAACACTGAAGCTTTCTTT.

This clonotype came up once. The rearrangement uses TRBV5-6 and TRBJ1-5; TRBD1 is a possible D gene (6 bases). Per germline, CDR1 SGHDT and CDR2 YYEEEE. The CDR3 extends over 14 amino acids. Trimming cost V 2 bases and J 4 bases, with 10 bases left between them. The CDR3 region is CASSFAGVNQPQHF. Written as DNA, the CDR3 is TGTGCCAGCAGCTTTGCAGGGGTTAATCAGCCCCAGCATTTT.

This clonotype was counted only a few times. The rearrangement joins TRBV2 to TRBJ2-1; D is unresolved. Trimming pared 3 bases from V and 8 bases from J, leaving 8 bases between. CDR1 is SNHLY, CDR2 FYNNEI, per germline. The CDR3 has 12 amino acids. CDR3 nucleotide sequence: TGTGCCAGCAGTGACAGCCGCGATGAGCAGTTCTTC. Protein sequence: CASSDSRDEQFF.

The chain is built from TRBV27 and TRBJ2-2; weak D call: TRBD2 (6 bases). Germline-derived CDR1 and CDR2 are MNHEY and SMNVEV (reference sequence). V was trimmed by 3 bases and J by 7 bases, leaving 12 bases between them. This CDR3 spans 14 amino acids. The CDR3 here is CASSFGREDGELFF. As DNA, the CDR3 is TGTGCCAGCAGTTTTGGGCGGGAAGACGGGGAGCTGTTTTTT.

This clonotype was detected ten times or more. The chain is built from TRBV11-1 and TRBJ2-2; maybe TRBD2 (5 bases). V lost 0 bases to trimming and J lost 4 bases, with 12 bases between them. Germline V gene data show CDR1 as SGHAT and CDR2 as FQDESV (reference sequence). The CDR3 is 16 amino acids. The CDR3 region has the DNA TGTGCCAGCAGCTTAGCGGAAATTGGAGGCACCGGGGAGCTGTTTTTT. It translates to CASSLAEIGGTGELFF.

This clonotype showed up just a few times. The V gene is TRBV10-3, the J gene TRBJ1-1; possibly TRBD1 for D (5 bases). The CDR3 covers 14 residues. CDR1 ENHRY and CDR2 SYGVKD come from the germline V gene. With 7 bases removed from V and 4 bases from J, the gap between germline ends came to 16 bases. CDR3 protein: CAINPTEARTEAFF. The CDR3 DNA is TGTGCCATCAACCCGACAGAGGCGCGCACTGAAGCTTTCTTT.

This clonotype was recorded a few times. The chain couples TRBV7-9 to TRBJ2-7; 9 bases are shared with TRBD2. Losses at the gene ends were 6 bases for V and 2 bases for J; bases not matched to a gene: 11. The length of the CDR3 is 16 residues. Germline loops: CDR1 SEHNR, CDR2 FQNEAQ (reference sequence). CDR3 sequence reads: CASSSGGTSFAYEQYF. DNA of the CDR3: TGTGCCAGCAGTTCCGGGGGGACTAGCTTCGCCTACGAGCAGTACTTC.

In this sample, this clonotype turned up many times. The chain carries TRBV12-3 or TRBV12-4 and TRBJ2-1, with no clear D. Trimming left V 2 bases short and J 2 bases short, with 16 bases between. The CDR3 is 17 amino acids. The CDR3 protein is CASSLWDGLDPYNEQFF. DNA of the CDR3: TGTGCCAGCAGTTTATGGGATGGGCTAGACCCCTACAATGAGCAGTTCTTC.

This clonotype was counted many times. The chain joins TRBV7-6 to TRBJ2-7; 7 nucleotides agree with TRBD1. V was pared by 2 bases and J by 3 bases, with 10 bases of the junction left unmatched. This CDR3 region has 16 residues. Germline V lookup: CDR1 SGHVS, CDR2 FNYEAQ. This chain's CDR3 is CASSLNIGQVDYEQYF. The CDR3 bases are TGTGCCAGCAGCTTAAATATAGGACAGGTAGACTACGAGCAGTACTTC.

Only a few counts were recorded for this clonotype. The chain uses TRBV19 and TRBJ2-7; D ambiguous. This CDR3 is built from 14 residues. Germline V CDR1 and CDR2: LNHDA, SQIVND (reference sequence). V lost 3 bases to trimming and J lost 0 bases, with 9 bases between them. CDR3 region: CASSIGLASYEQYF. CDR3 nucleotides: TGTGCCAGTAGTATTGGGTTAGCCTCCTACGAGCAGTACTTC. The full variable domain, in which reference TRBV19 and TRBJ2-7 provide the parts outside the CDR3, is DGGITQSPKYLFRKEGQNVTLSCEQNLNHDAMYWYRQDPGQGLRLIYYSQIVNDFQKGDIAEGYSVSREKKESFPLTVTSAQKNPTAFYLCASSIGLASYEQYFGPGTRLTVT.

In this sample, this clonotype turned up many times. The V gene is TRBV5-1, the J gene TRBJ2-3; 8 bases match TRBD2. This CDR3 region has 15 residues. V was clipped by 4 bases and J by 4 bases; unmatched bases: 8. Germline CDR1 reads SGHRS; CDR2 reads YFSETQ. CDR3 nucleotide sequence: TGCGCCAGCAGCCAGAGACTAGCGCCTCCAGATACGCAGTATTTT. As protein: CASSQRLAPPDTQYF. Based on the CDR3 plus reference TRBV5-1 and TRBJ2-3, the full variable domain is KAGVTQTPRYLIKTRGQQVTLSCSPISGHRSVSWYQQTPGQGLQFLFEYFSETQRNKGNFPGRFSGRQFSNSRSEMNVSTLELGDSALYLCASSQRLAPPDTQYFGPGTRLTVL.

This clonotype was detected a few times. The chain couples TRBV25-1 to TRBJ2-5; D is ambiguous. Deletions cut 1 base from V and 4 bases from J, with 4 bases between. The CDR3 length is 12 residues. The germline gives CDR1 MGHDK, CDR2 SYGVNS. The CDR3 is CASSELSETQYF. The CDR3 DNA sequence: TGTGCCAGCAGTGAATTATCAGAGACCCAGTACTTC.

J is TRBJ2-3 and V is TRBV5-6, with 8 bases fitting TRBD2. J was trimmed by 6 bases and V by 3 bases; bases with no gene match: 12. Per the germline V gene, CDR1 is SGHDT and CDR2 is YYEEEE. CDR3 size: 16 residues. Here the CDR3 reads CASSSLKLAAGDTQYF. In DNA, the CDR3 is TGTGCCAGCAGCTCCCTAAAACTAGCGGCCGGGGATACGCAGTATTTT.

The rearrangement uses TRBV15 and TRBJ2-7; TRBD2 aligns across 7 bases. Germline CDR1 and CDR2: LNHNV and YYDKDF (reference sequence). Germline trimming cut 0 bases from V and 0 bases from J; bases unmatched to any gene: 2. CDR3 length equals 15 residues. As DNA, the CDR3 is TGTGCCACCAGCAGAGATCTAGCGGTCTCCTACGAGCAGTACTTC. Translation: CATSRDLAVSYEQYF.

The CDR3: CASSMTSGLLYF. The CDR3 nucleotides are TGCGCCAGCAGTATGACTAGCGGCCTACTTTACTTC. The chain carries TRBV4-1 and TRBJ2-5; TRBD2 matches 9 bases. Germline CDR1 is MGHRA and CDR2 is YSYEKL. This CDR3 region has 12 residues. The trim removed 6 bases at V and 14 bases at J, leaving 10 bases unmatched.

This clonotype was counted ten times or more. The V and J genes are TRBV28 and TRBJ2-3, with a possible D match to TRBD2 (5 bases). The CDR3 is 13 amino acids. Trimming left V 7 bases short and J 5 bases short, with 13 bases between. The germline V gene has CDR1 MDHEN and CDR2 SYDVKM. CDR3 region: CASTSGSLDTQYF. CDR3 nucleotides: TGTGCCAGCACCTCTGGGAGCTTAGATACGCAGTATTTT.

This clonotype was detected ten times or more. The V call is TRBV29-1, the J call TRBJ2-5; either TRBD1 or TRBD2 may fit D (6 bases each). The V gene lost 8 bases and the J gene lost 2 bases, with 12 bases spanning the gap. Germline assignment: CDR1 SQVTM and CDR2 ANQGSEA. This CDR3 is built from 12 residues. The CDR3 DNA reads as TGCAGCCTCGGGGGCATACAAGAGACCCAGTACTTC. Its translation is CSLGGIQETQYF.

J is TRBJ2-3 and V is TRBV27; D unclear. Germline V gene data show CDR1 as MNHEY and CDR2 as SMNVEV (reference sequence). With 3 bases removed from V and 2 bases from J, the gap between germline ends came to 12 bases. This CDR3 is built from 15 residues. This CDR3 reads CASSLVHTSTDTQYF. The CDR3 DNA reads TGTGCCAGCAGTTTGGTCCACACATCCACAGATACGCAGTATTTT.

This clonotype was seen repeatedly, ten times or more. This rearrangement joins TRBV28 to TRBJ2-1; D unresolved. From germline, CDR1 is MDHEN and CDR2 SYDVKM. The CDR3 extends over 14 amino acids. V gave up 3 bases and J gave up 1 base, with 7 bases separating them. For the CDR3, the DNA is TGTGCCAGCAGTTTTCCGGAATCCTACAATGAGCAGTTCTTC. Its translation: CASSFPESYNEQFF.